What follows describes a single T cell receptor (beta chain). Its antigen is still unknown. This sample was included in a study of neoadjuvant anti-PD-1 for oral cavity cancer. Trimming removed 5 bases from V and 12 bases from J; junction bases left unmatched: 9. The CDR3 runs to 13 residues. Germline V CDR1 and CDR2: SNHLY, FYNNEI. PBMCs were not maintained or expanded in culture before analysis. Overall study results and limits: Non-responders to neoadjuvant nivolumab had significantly more clonal PBMC T cells than responders.

Sequencing used immunoSEQ multiplex PCR; TCRdb keeps in-frame clones, though not all of them. The sample has under 85,000 clones; 70% to 85% are singletons. The V call is TRBV2, the J call TRBJ1-4; TRBD1 aligns across 7 bases. The receptor comes from a person between 40 and 80 years old with oral cavity squamous cell carcinoma. Sequenced material: PBMCs, taken before nivolumab (anti-PD-1) treatment. The CDR3 spells CASSLPTGLQLFF. CDR3 nucleotides: TGTGCCAGCAGTCTTCCGACAGGGTTGCAACTGTTTTTT.